Shown below are 28 T cell receptor beta chains from a single sample sequenced in a study of T cells in Graves' hyperthyroidism and ophthalmopathy. RNA transcripts gave rise to amplified TCR beta CDR3 regions. TCR CDR3 underwent first-round RT-PCR with the HTBI primer set. TCRdb re-called the multiplex PCR reads through MiXCR, storing one row per CDR3 protein. This sample has under 70,000 distinct CDR3 sequences, with under 70% found just once. Sequencing was performed on blood. These receptors were obtained from a woman aged 55 to 70 with Graves' ophthalmopathy.

V gene TRBV5-1 combines with J gene TRBJ1-5; perhaps TRBD1 as D (5 bases). The CDR3 runs 15 residues. The V and J ends lost 4 bases and 2 bases respectively, with 13 bases between them. CDR1 and CDR2 from the germline V gene are SGHRS and YFSETQ. In DNA, the CDR3 is TGCGCCAGCAGCCGCAGCTCGGGGGGCAATCAGCCCCAGCATTTT. As protein: CASSRSSGGNQPQHF.

This chain connects TRBV29-1 to TRBJ1-2; no clear D gene. V lost 5 bases and J lost 8, with 15 bases in between. Germline V gene sequence: CDR1 SQVTM, CDR2 ANQGSEA. This CDR3 contains 12 residues. The CDR3 spells CSVNDGPLGYTF. In DNA form, the CDR3 reads TGCAGCGTTAACGATGGACCTTTGGGCTACACCTTC. Looking up the rest from reference TRBV29-1 and TRBJ1-2 gives the full variable domain: SAVISQKPSRDICQRGTSLTIQCQVDSQVTMMFWYRQQPGQSLTLIATANQGSEATYESGFVIDKFPISRPNLTFSTLTVSNMSPEDSSIYLCSVNDGPLGYTFGSGTRLTVV.

The rearrangement joins TRBV12-3 or TRBV12-4 to TRBJ1-2, with unresolved D. V was clipped by 3 bases and J by 5 bases, with 10 bases between them. CDR3 length equals 13 residues. This CDR3 reads CASSFDVKYGYTF. The CDR3, as DNA: TGTGCCAGCAGTTTCGACGTAAAGTATGGCTACACCTTC.

This clonotype has at least ten counts. The chain uses TRBV5-1 and TRBJ1-1; tentative D call: TRBD1 (5 bases). The CDR3 sequence is 11 residues long. Germline CDR1 SGHRS, CDR2 YFSETQ. Trimming shortened V by 1 base and J by 7 bases, and 5 bases separated the two germline ends. The CDR3, as DNA: TGCGCCAGCAGCTTGACAGGTGAAGCTTTCTTT. Amino acid sequence: CASSLTGEAFF.

The rearrangement joins TRBV15 to TRBJ1-5; D call uncertain. The CDR3 has 15 residues. Trimming took 5 bases from V and 0 from J, leaving 11 bases between them. Germline V lookup: CDR1 LNHNV, CDR2 YYDKDF (reference sequence). The CDR3 sequence: CATSLRVHSNQPQHF. CDR3 sequence (DNA): TGTGCCACCAGCCTTCGGGTCCATAGCAATCAGCCCCAGCATTTT. The full variable domain, its missing parts supplied by reference TRBV15 and TRBJ1-5, is DAMVIQNPRYQVTQFGKPVTLSCSQTLNHNVMYWYQQKSSQAPKLLFHYYDKDFNNEADTPDNFQSRRPNTSFCFLDIRSPGLGDTAMYLCATSLRVHSNQPQHFGDGTRLSIL.

The rearrangement links TRBV19 to TRBJ1-4, with D unresolved. CDR1 and CDR2 (germline): LNHDA, SQIVND (reference sequence). The CDR3 is 13 amino acids. V was cut by 1 base and J by 2 bases, with 2 bases left in between. Here the CDR3 reads CASSIGTNEKLFF. CDR3 DNA sequence: TGTGCCAGTAGTATAGGGACTAATGAAAAACTGTTTTTT. Using reference TRBV19 and TRBJ1-4 for the parts outside the CDR3, the full variable domain is DGGITQSPKYLFRKEGQNVTLSCEQNLNHDAMYWYRQDPGQGLRLIYYSQIVNDFQKGDIAEGYSVSREKKESFPLTVTSAQKNPTAFYLCASSIGTNEKLFFGSGTQLSVL.

This clonotype was counted ten times or more. This sequence may be a read error, since a much larger clone differs from it by one base. The CDR3, as DNA: TGTGCCAGCAGCGGAGGGGGGGTCTACGAGCAGTACTTC. Translated, it gives CASSGGGVYEQYF. The chain uses TRBV5-5 and TRBJ2-7, with TRBD2 as a possible D gene (7 bases). The CDR3 is 13 residues long. Germline V gene sequence: CDR1 SGHKS, CDR2 YYEKEE (reference sequence). Deletions cut 4 bases from V and 3 bases from J, with 11 bases between.

This chain joins TRBV6-6 and TRBJ2-1; D might be TRBD2 (5 bases). V was pared by 4 bases and J by 10 bases, with 14 bases between. The germline gives CDR1 MNHNY, CDR2 SVGAGI (reference sequence). CDR3 length: 13 amino acids. The DNA of the CDR3 is TGTGCCAGCAGTTCCTTGCGGGCTGACGAGCAGTTCTTC. The encoded protein is CASSSLRADEQFF.

This clonotype showed up just once. The gene calls are TRBV25-1 and TRBJ1-2, with 7 bases lining up with TRBD1. Looked up from germline, CDR1 is MGHDK and CDR2 is SYGVNS. V shed 8 bases and J 8 bases; nucleotides not matched to a gene: 5. This CDR3 contains 11 residues. DNA for the CDR3: TGTGCCAGCGGGGCGACAGGGGGCTACACCTTC. It specifies CASGATGGYTF.

As regards this clonotype: Mismatch with germline at one junction end may stem from a read error. For the CDR3, the DNA is TGTGCCAGCAGTCCAGCGCGTAGCACAGGTACGCAGTATTTT. This codes for CASSPARSTGTQYF. The V call is TRBV27, the J call TRBJ2-3; D might be TRBD1 (5 bases). The CDR3 consists of 14 residues. From germline, CDR1 is MNHEY and CDR2 SMNVEV (reference sequence).

The chain combines TRBV18 with TRBJ1-4; D remains ambiguous. The CDR3 spans 13 residues. V was shortened by 8 bases and J by 6 bases, with 13 bases between the two germline ends. Germline V gene sequence: CDR1 KGHSH, CDR2 LQKENI. CDR3 in DNA: TGTGCCAGCACACTACAGAACGATGAAAAACTGTTTTTT. Encoded protein: CASTLQNDEKLFF.

In this sample, this clonotype turned up many times. The rearrangement links TRBV14 to TRBJ2-2, with D perhaps given as TRBD1 or TRBD2 (6 bases each). Trimming pared 3 bases from V and 5 bases from J, leaving 19 bases between. Germline CDR1 SGHDN, CDR2 FVKESK. This CDR3 comprises 17 residues. The CDR3 here is CASSHQTLRGLTGELFF. For the CDR3, the DNA is TGTGCCAGCAGCCATCAAACCCTACGGGGGCTAACCGGGGAGCTGTTTTTT.

CDR3 sequence: CASSSIEGSYTF. The CDR3 DNA sequence: TGTGCCAGCAGTTCTATTGAGGGGAGCTACACCTTC. This chain links TRBV28 with TRBJ1-2; tentative D call: TRBD1 (5 bases). V was pared by 4 bases and J by 9 bases, with 12 bases between. The CDR3 has 12 amino acids. From germline, CDR1 is MDHEN and CDR2 SYDVKM.

The chain has TRBV12-3 or TRBV12-4 and TRBJ2-5; the D gene is possibly TRBD2 (6 bases). The V gene lost 7 bases and the J gene lost 5 bases, with 14 bases spanning the gap. The CDR3 has 13 amino acids. CDR3 loop: CASTRGLLETQYF. For the CDR3, the DNA is TGTGCCAGCACCCGGGGGTTGTTGGAGACCCAGTACTTC.

For this clonotype: At one boundary the junction diverges from the germline segment, which might be a read error. This chain uses TRBV14 with TRBJ2-3, with 9 bases fitting TRBD2. Germline V gene lookup returns CDR1 SGHDN and CDR2 FVKESK. The CDR3 length is 16 residues. CDR3 DNA sequence: TGTGCCAGCAGCCAAGAGACTAGCGGAAACACAGATACGCAATATTTT. Amino acids: CASSQETSGNTDTQYF.

The chain combines TRBV7-2 with TRBJ2-7; the D is unclear. Trimming shortened V by 1 base and J by 7 bases, and 5 bases separated the two germline ends. This CDR3 has 11 residues. Germline V gene sequence: CDR1 SGHTA, CDR2 FQGNSA. This CDR3 is CASSLDGEQYF. The DNA for the CDR3 is TGTGCCAGCAGCTTAGACGGGGAGCAGTACTTC.

With respect to this clonotype: In this CDR3 the conserved last residue, phenylalanine or tryptophan, is missing, so a read error is likely. The DNA is omitted, as the CDR3 cannot be located on it reliably, and the CDR3 follows TCRdb's listing. This chain uses TRBV29-1 with TRBJ1-1. A total of 13 residues make up the CDR3, ends included. The V gene's germline CDR1 is SQVTM and CDR2 ANQGSEA. The CDR3 is CSGALRQSTEAFL.

This clonotype has ten or more counts. This chain connects TRBV5-5 to TRBJ1-2; D uncertain. Germline assignment: CDR1 SGHKS and CDR2 YYEKEE (reference sequence). Between the trimmed V and J ends, which lost 3 bases and 8 bases, there was a span of 20 bases. The CDR3 length is 15 residues. CDR3 in DNA: TGTGCCAGCAGCTCCGTAGGACGGGAAGGTGTGGGCTACACCTTC. It encodes CASSSVGREGVGYTF.

The chain recombines TRBV11-2 with TRBJ2-1; D may be TRBD1 (5 bases). Trimming removed 3 bases from V and 10 bases from J, with 16 bases in between. CDR1 SGHAT and CDR2 FQNNGV come from the germline V gene. The CDR3 runs 14 residues. The CDR3 reads CASSFDGATGEQFF. The CDR3 bases are TGTGCCAGCAGCTTTGATGGGGCGACCGGGGAGCAGTTCTTC.

This clonotype was detected ten times or more. The gene calls are TRBV3-1 and TRBJ1-2; no clear D. Trimming removed 0 bases at V and 5 bases at J, with 10 bases between. Germline V gene data show CDR1 as LGHDT and CDR2 as YNNKEL (reference sequence). This CDR3 spans 14 amino acids. CDR3 protein: CASSQDSVGYGYTF. CDR3 nucleotide sequence: TGTGCCAGCAGCCAAGATTCAGTAGGGTATGGCTACACCTTC. Full variable domain (rest looked up from reference TRBV3-1 and TRBJ1-2): DTAVSQTPKYLVTQMGNDKSIKCEQNLGHDTMYWYKQDSKKFLKIMFSYNNKELIINETVPNRFSPKSPDKAHLNLHINSLELGDSAVYFCASSQDSVGYGYTFGSGTRLTVV.

The V gene is TRBV6-2 or TRBV6-3, the J gene TRBJ2-7; 12 bases align to TRBD2. This CDR3 region has 14 residues. Trimming took 6 bases from V and 4 from J; bases not matched to a gene: 4. In germline, CDR1 is MNHEY, CDR2 SVGEGT. CDR3 sequence (DNA): TGTGCCAGCAGGGGGACTAGCGGGCCGTACGAGCAGTACTTC. Its protein product is CASRGTSGPYEQYF.

The genes are TRBV7-8 and TRBJ2-1; D is possibly TRBD2 (6 bases). This CDR3 region has 13 residues. V was shortened by 2 bases and J by 7 bases, with 9 bases between the two germline ends. Germline V lookup: CDR1 SGHVS, CDR2 FQNEAQ. CDR3 in amino acids: CASSLWGDNEQFF. CDR3 bases: TGTGCCAGCAGCTTATGGGGGGATAATGAGCAGTTCTTC.

This clonotype qualifies as medium-sized. The CDR3 region is CSARDGQGVYEQYF. Here the CDR3 DNA reads TGCAGTGCTAGAGATGGCCAGGGGGTCTACGAGCAGTACTTC. V gene TRBV20-1 combines with J gene TRBJ2-7; 7 nucleotides match TRBD1. The CDR3 is made up of 14 amino acids. The germline V gene has CDR1 DFQATT and CDR2 SNEGSKA (reference sequence). The junction had 5 bases not matched to a gene; V was cut back by 0 bases and J by 3 bases.

Details on this clonotype: Here the CDR3 omits its conserved ending phenylalanine or tryptophan, so a read error is the likely source. It is unclear where the CDR3 begins or ends on the DNA, so no DNA is shown, and the CDR3 is as TCRdb lists it. The chain recombines TRBV19 with TRBJ2-1. Germline loops: CDR1 LNHDA, CDR2 SQIVND (reference sequence). The CDR3 numbers 8 amino acids, ends counted. CDR3 loop: CASSMSMV.

The V gene is TRBV19, the J gene TRBJ1-6, with 7 bases aligning to TRBD1. The CDR3 length is 14 residues. V was pared by 5 bases and J by 8 bases, with 6 bases of the junction left unmatched. In germline, CDR1 is LNHDA, CDR2 SQIVND (reference sequence). CDR3 protein: CASSPRDSDSPLHF. Written as DNA, the CDR3 is TGTGCCAGTAGTCCACGGGACAGCGATTCACCCCTCCACTTT.

V gene TRBV7-9 combines with J gene TRBJ1-4, with D possibly being TRBD1 (6 bases). The CDR3 sequence is 12 residues long. Germline V gene data show CDR1 as SEHNR and CDR2 as FQNEAQ (reference sequence). V was shortened by 5 bases and J by 10 bases, with 11 bases between the two germline ends. CDR3 loop: CASSPMTGKLFF. In DNA form, the CDR3 reads TGTGCCAGCAGCCCGATGACAGGAAAACTGTTTTTT.

This clonotype occurred many times. This rearrangement joins TRBV7-3 to TRBJ1-1; D is unresolved. The V and J ends lost 2 bases and 5 bases respectively, with 9 bases between them. This CDR3 has 13 residues. Germline CDR1 SGHTA, CDR2 FQGTGA. The CDR3 coding sequence is TGTGCCAGCAGCTTATCCTCGGAGACTGAAGCTTTCTTT. Protein product: CASSLSSETEAFF.

This clonotype is labeled medium-sized. The chain combines TRBV29-1 with TRBJ2-7, with D hard to call. The germline gives CDR1 SQVTM, CDR2 ANQGSEA. The V end lost 4 bases, the J end lost 2 bases, and 6 bases lay between the germline ends. CDR3 length: 11 residues. The CDR3 DNA sequence: TGCAGCGTTGGAAGCCCCTACGAGCAGTACTTC. It translates to CSVGSPYEQYF.